The 18 T cell receptor beta chains presented below share a single source sample, sequenced in a study of blood T cell repertoires in COVID-19. Clones were read by immunoSEQ multiplex PCR, and TCRdb kept only the in-frame ones, dropping some. Of tens of thousands of clones in the sample, 85% are singletons; the top ten hold roughly 15%. The sample comprised peripheral blood. These receptors all stem from a human donor with acute or convalescent COVID-19. The donor label of this sample is uncertain.

This clone is a singleton in its sample. The chain couples TRBV4-1 to TRBJ2-1; 9 bases agree with TRBD2. Per germline, CDR1 MGHRA and CDR2 YSYEKL. V was clipped by 0 bases and J by 4 bases; unmatched bases: 10. This CDR3 contains 18 residues. For the CDR3, the DNA is TGCGCCAGCAGCCAAGATCGACTAGCGGTCCCCATATACAATGAGCAGTTCTTC. Amino acids: CASSQDRLAVPIYNEQFF.

The CDR3: CASSLFPGDNEQFF. The CDR3 nucleotides are TGTGCCAGCAGCTTGTTTCCGGGGGACAATGAGCAGTTCTTC. This rearrangement joins TRBV5-6 to TRBJ2-1, with D tentatively TRBD2 (6 bases). The CDR3 sequence is 14 residues long. Germline V CDR1 and CDR2: SGHDT, YYEEEE. Trimming cost V 1 base and J 5 bases, with 10 bases left between them.

J is TRBJ2-2 and V is TRBV7-2, with 10 bases that match TRBD2. Germline assignment: CDR1 SGHTA and CDR2 FQGNSA. The length of the CDR3 is 14 residues. V dropped 6 bases and J dropped 6; count of bases not matched to a gene: 4. The CDR3 region is CASRQSGGAGELFF. CDR3 DNA sequence: TGTGCCAGCAGGCAGAGCGGGGGGGCCGGGGAGCTGTTTTTT.

The genes are TRBV7-9 and TRBJ2-5, with D possibly matching TRBD2 (6 bases). The CDR3 has 15 residues. Per germline, CDR1 SEHNR and CDR2 FQNEAQ (reference sequence). Trimming pared 5 bases from V and 2 bases from J, leaving 15 bases between. The CDR3 reads CASSAGSGGQETQYF. DNA for the CDR3: TGTGCCAGCAGCGCCGGGAGTGGCGGACAAGAGACCCAGTACTTC. The whole variable domain, remainder taken from reference TRBV7-9 and TRBJ2-5, is DTGVSQNPRHKITKRGQNVTFRCDPISEHNRLYWYRQTLGQGPEFLTYFQNEAQLEKSRLLSDRFSAERPKGSFSTLEIQRTEQGDSAMYLCASSAGSGGQETQYFGPGTRLLVL.

This clone was observed once. V gene TRBV28 combines with J gene TRBJ2-5; D may be TRBD2 (5 bases). This CDR3 has 12 residues. V dropped 6 bases and J dropped 5 bases, with 10 bases sitting between them. Per the germline V gene, CDR1 is MDHEN and CDR2 is SYDVKM. In DNA form, the CDR3 reads TGTGCCAGCAGCTGGACTCGGGAGACCCAGTACTTC. This codes for CASSWTRETQYF.

V is TRBV5-6 and J is TRBJ1-5, with D perhaps TRBD1 (6 bases). V was cut by 1 base and J by 6 bases, with 14 bases left in between. Germline V gene data show CDR1 as SGHDT and CDR2 as YYEEEE. The CDR3 sequence is 15 residues long. In DNA, the CDR3 is TGTGCCAGCAGCTTGTTTACTCAGGGGATTCAGCCCCAGCATTTT. This translates into CASSLFTQGIQPQHF.

The genes are TRBV3-1 (or the pseudogene TRBV3-2) and TRBJ2-2; 7 nucleotides line up with TRBD2. The junction had 5 bases not matched to a gene; V was cut back by 2 bases and J by 2 bases. Germline V lookup: CDR1 LGHDT, CDR2 YNNKEL (reference sequence). CDR3 length equals 16 residues. CDR3 region: CASSQFSGTNTGELFF. CDR3 DNA: TGTGCCAGCAGCCAATTCAGCGGGACCAACACCGGGGAGCTGTTTTTT.

The rearrangement links TRBV2 to TRBJ1-2, with D hard to call. CDR1 and CDR2 (germline): SNHLY, FYNNEI. The CDR3 contains 13 residues. The germline V and J ends were trimmed by 2 bases and 0 bases, with 4 bases remaining between them. CDR3 residues: CASSEYPNYGYTF. The CDR3, as DNA: TGTGCCAGCAGTGAATATCCTAACTATGGCTACACCTTC. Filled out from reference TRBV2 and TRBJ1-2, the complete variable domain reads EPEVTQTPSHQVTQMGQEVILRCVPISNHLYFYWYRQILGQKVEFLVSFYNNEISEKSEIFDDQFSVERPDGSNFTLKIRSTKLEDSAMYFCASSEYPNYGYTFGSGTRLTVV.

In this sample, this clone turned up once. This CDR3 reads CSVVRQGVTQYF. The DNA for the CDR3 is TGCAGCGTTGTACGGCAGGGGGTCACTCAGTACTTC. V usage is TRBV29-1 and J usage is TRBJ2-4, with 7 bases identical to TRBD1. Trimming at V came to 4 bases and at J to 12 bases, leaving 9 bases not matched to a gene. The CDR3 loop spans 12 amino acids. Germline-derived CDR1 and CDR2 are SQVTM and ANQGSEA. Variable domain in full (rest from reference TRBV29-1 and TRBJ2-4): SAVISQKPSRDICQRGTSLTIQCQVDSQVTMMFWYRQQPGQSLTLIATANQGSEATYESGFVIDKFPISRPNLTFSTLTVSNMSPEDSSIYLCSVVRQGVTQYFGAGTRLSVL.

V is TRBV30 and J is TRBJ1-1; D might be TRBD1 (5 bases). The CDR3 is 11 amino acids. CDR1 is GTSNPN and CDR2 is SVGIG in the germline V gene (reference sequence). V was shortened by 3 bases and J by 11 bases, with 13 bases between the two germline ends. The CDR3 loop reads CAWSRTRGAFF. CDR3 bases: TGTGCCTGGAGCCGAACTCGGGGGGCTTTCTTT. The variable domain in full, with the rest retrieved from reference TRBV30 and TRBJ1-1, is SQTIHQWPATLVQPVGSPLSLECTVEGTSNPNLYWYRQAAGRGLQLLFYSVGIGQISSEVPQNLSASRPQDRQFILSSKKLLLSDSGFYLCAWSRTRGAFFGQGTRLTVV.

The genes are TRBV18 and TRBJ1-2; D is unresolved. Trimming took off 0 bases at V and 4 bases at J, with 9 bases between the two ends. Looked up from germline, CDR1 is KGHSH and CDR2 is LQKENI. The CDR3 sequence is 14 residues long. DNA of the CDR3: TGTGCCAGCTCACCACCTCAACAGATCTATGGCTACACCTTC. The encoded protein is CASSPPQQIYGYTF.

The rearrangement joins TRBV9 to TRBJ2-4, with 13 bases identical to TRBD2. The V and J ends lost 4 bases and 7 bases, in that order; junction bases with no gene match: 8. The length of the CDR3 is 16 residues. Germline CDR1 is SGDLS and CDR2 is YYNGEE. The CDR3 sequence: CASSTTGLAGVNIQYF. DNA of the CDR3: TGTGCCAGCAGCACTACTGGACTAGCGGGAGTTAACATTCAGTACTTC.

The chain employs TRBV9 and TRBJ1-5; 10 bases fit TRBD1. After removal of 0 bases from V and 7 bases from J, the junction contained 4 bases not matched to a gene. The CDR3 has 15 amino acids. From germline, CDR1 is SGDLS and CDR2 YYNGEE. CDR3 sequence reads: CASSVGDRGEQPQHF. As DNA, the CDR3 is TGTGCCAGCAGCGTAGGGGACAGGGGAGAACAGCCCCAGCATTTT.

This rearrangement joins TRBV9 to TRBJ2-3, with TRBD2 matching over 10 bases. The CDR3 has 15 amino acids. Per germline, CDR1 SGDLS and CDR2 YYNGEE. The trim removed 0 bases at V and 5 bases at J, leaving 3 bases unmatched. CDR3 region: CASSVEPSGGDTQYF. Here the CDR3 DNA reads TGTGCCAGCAGCGTAGAACCTAGCGGGGGAGATACGCAGTATTTT. Based on the CDR3 plus reference TRBV9 and TRBJ2-3, the full variable domain is DSGVTQTPKHLITATGQRVTLRCSPRSGDLSVYWYQQSLDQGLQFLIQYYNGEERAKGNILERFSAQQFPDLHSELNLSSLELGDSALYFCASSVEPSGGDTQYFGPGTRLTVL.

This rearrangement joins TRBV12-3 or TRBV12-4 to TRBJ1-6; D perhaps matches TRBD1 (5 bases). With 2 bases removed from V and 9 bases from J, the gap between germline ends came to 8 bases. The CDR3 has 13 amino acids. The CDR3 DNA reads as TGTGCCAGCAGTTTATCGGGGGGTTCACCCCTCCACTTT. Its protein product is CASSLSGGSPLHF.

This clone showed up just once. The V gene is TRBV28, the J gene TRBJ2-1; no firm D call. CDR3 length: 13 amino acids. Germline V gene lookup returns CDR1 MDHEN and CDR2 SYDVKM. V was pared by 5 bases and J by 7 bases, with 12 bases between. The CDR3 loop is CASSPHDGNEQFF. CDR3 bases: TGTGCCAGCAGTCCCCACGACGGGAATGAGCAGTTCTTC.

This clone was counted once. The chain combines TRBV5-1 with TRBJ1-4, with D possibly matching TRBD1 (5 bases). V was pared by 4 bases and J by 2 bases, with 15 bases between. The CDR3 length is 16 residues. Germline V lookup: CDR1 SGHRS, CDR2 YFSETQ. Here the CDR3 reads CASSTGGTGTNEKLFF. The CDR3 DNA sequence: TGCGCCAGCAGCACGGGGGGTACAGGCACTAATGAAAAACTGTTTTTT. The whole variable domain, remainder taken from reference TRBV5-1 and TRBJ1-4, is KAGVTQTPRYLIKTRGQQVTLSCSPISGHRSVSWYQQTPGQGLQFLFEYFSETQRNKGNFPGRFSGRQFSNSRSEMNVSTLELGDSALYLCASSTGGTGTNEKLFFGSGTQLSVL.

This chain uses TRBV24-1 with TRBJ1-5; D is unresolved. V gave up 6 bases and J gave up 0 bases, with 5 bases separating them. CDR1 is KGHDR and CDR2 is SFDVKD in the germline V gene. The CDR3 is 13 residues long. Here the CDR3 reads CATSSGSNQPQHF. CDR3 bases: TGTGCCACCAGTTCGGGTAGCAATCAGCCCCAGCATTTT.